The sequence of this T cell receptor (beta chain) was determined in a study of cytomegalovirus exposure and HLA in healthy donors. With 60 Vbeta and 13 Jbeta primers, the PCR was carried out. Only in-frame clones appear in the TCRdb table, and some are missing; sequencing was by immunoSEQ multiplex PCR. The sample has 300,000 or so clones, almost 85% seen once; the top ten hold roughly 2%. The specimen sequenced was PBMCs. The TCR originated in a woman aged 40-49 years in good health and CMV-seropositive.

CDR3 in amino acids: CASSLGAGVDSTDTQYF. In DNA form, the CDR3 reads TGCGCCAGCAGCTTAGGTGCGGGAGTTGATAGCACAGATACGCAGTATTTT. The V call is TRBV5-1, the J call TRBJ2-3, with 7 bases that match TRBD2. Germline loops: CDR1 SGHRS, CDR2 YFSETQ. The length of the CDR3 is 17 residues. With V trimmed by 2 bases and J by 0 bases, 9 bases remained unmatched. The full variable domain, rest sourced from reference TRBV5-1 and TRBJ2-3, is KAGVTQTPRYLIKTRGQQVTLSCSPISGHRSVSWYQQTPGQGLQFLFEYFSETQRNKGNFPGRFSGRQFSNSRSEMNVSTLELGDSALYLCASSLGAGVDSTDTQYFGPGTRLTVL.